A single sample is the source of the 22 T cell receptor beta chains below, sequenced in a study of low-dose radiotherapy and immunotherapy resistance in tumors. Alpha and beta chains were covered, as first-strand cDNA relied on TRAV- and TRBV-specific primers. TCR amplification ran roughly 20 PCR cycles using constant-region and V-primer adapter primers. TCRdb reprocessed the reads with MiXCR, giving one entry per CDR3 protein. The data show about 97,000 distinct CDR3 sequences, less than 25% seen once. The time point here: after trial treatment. Treatment noted: LDRT plus nivolumab, ipilimumab, low-dose cyclophosphamide and aspirin (RACIN trial). Material: PBMCs, obtained after low-dose radiotherapy plus immunotherapy. The receptor source for this set is a male donor with prostate cancer.

This clonotype has a count of ten or more. CDR3 amino acids: CASSPTSGTSGDGDTQYF. The CDR3 bases are TGTGCCAGCAGCCCGACCTCCGGGACTAGCGGGGATGGAGATACGCAGTATTTT. This rearrangement joins TRBV4-2 to TRBJ2-3; TRBD2 aligns across 13 bases. V lost 4 bases, J lost 5 bases, and 12 bases stayed unmatched. Germline V CDR1 and CDR2: LGHNA, YNFKEQ. This CDR3 comprises 18 residues.

This clonotype was seen at least ten times. This chain joins TRBV6-1 and TRBJ2-6; no definite D call. V was shortened by 0 bases and J by 0 bases, with 3 bases between the two germline ends. The length of the CDR3 is 15 residues. Germline V gene lookup returns CDR1 MNHNS and CDR2 SASEGT. CDR3 DNA: TGTGCCAGCAGTGAAGCAAACTCTGGGGCCAACGTCCTGACTTTC. Amino acids: CASSEANSGANVLTF.

This clonotype was recorded many times. The chain is built from TRBV6-5 and TRBJ1-2, with D perhaps matching TRBD1 (5 bases). The germline V gene has CDR1 MNHEY and CDR2 SVGAGI. Trimming took off 6 bases at V and 4 bases at J, with 12 bases between the two ends. The CDR3 consists of 13 residues. The CDR3 nucleotides are TGTGCCAGCAGAACGGGCAGGGCCTATGGCTACACCTTC. Its translation is CASRTGRAYGYTF.

This clonotype appeared many times. J is TRBJ2-7 and V is TRBV29-1; 9 bases are a match to TRBD2. The CDR3 sequence is 13 residues long. The V gene end was trimmed by 6 bases and the J gene end by 3 bases; junction bases not matched to a gene: 6. Germline CDR1 reads SQVTM; CDR2 reads ANQGSEA. The CDR3 region is CSVWTSDHYEQYF. CDR3 in DNA: TGCAGCGTCTGGACTAGCGACCACTACGAGCAGTACTTC.

This clonotype was counted only a few times. The genes are TRBV29-1 and TRBJ2-2; 8 nucleotides align to TRBD2. This CDR3 region has 13 residues. The junction had 5 bases not matched to a gene; V was cut back by 5 bases and J by 6 bases. Germline V gene data show CDR1 as SQVTM and CDR2 as ANQGSEA. CDR3 sequence reads: CSVREGGAGELFF. The CDR3 region has the DNA TGCAGCGTTCGGGAGGGGGGGGCCGGGGAGCTGTTTTTT.

Turning to this clonotype: This probably arose from a read error, given a far larger clone one base away. This chain links TRBV2 with TRBJ2-1; D may be TRBD2 (5 bases). The V gene's germline CDR1 is SNHLY and CDR2 FYNNEI. The V gene lost 6 bases and the J gene lost 10 bases, with 16 bases spanning the gap. This CDR3 region has 13 residues. The CDR3 protein is CASRRTVTYEQFF. CDR3 DNA: TGTGCCAGCAGAAGGACTGTCACCTACGAGCAGTTCTTC. The entire variable domain, with the rest obtained from reference TRBV2 and TRBJ2-1, is as follows: EPEVTQTPSHQVTQMGQEVILRCVPISNHLYFYWYRQILGQKVEFLVSFYNNEISEKSEIFDDQFSVERPDGSNFTLKIRSTKLEDSAMYFCASRRTVTYEQFFGPGTRLTVL.

At least ten counts were recorded for this clonotype. V gene TRBV19 combines with J gene TRBJ2-3; 8 bases align to TRBD1. The V gene's germline CDR1 is LNHDA and CDR2 SQIVND (reference sequence). This CDR3 spans 14 amino acids. Losses at the gene ends were 4 bases for V and 6 bases for J; bases not matched to a gene: 6. DNA of the CDR3: TGTGCCAGTAGTACAGGACAGGGTGGGGATACGCAGTATTTT. Translation: CASSTGQGGDTQYF.

This clonotype was seen many times. The CDR3 DNA follows: TGTGCCAGCCCTCTGTATCAGCCCCAGCATTTT. Encoded protein: CASPLYQPQHF. The V gene is TRBV7-9, the J gene TRBJ1-5; no firm D call. The CDR3 spans 11 residues. Germline CDR1 and CDR2: SEHNR and FQNEAQ (reference sequence). Trimming took 8 bases from V and 5 from J, leaving 7 bases between them.

On this clonotype: A far more abundant clone sits one base away, making this likely a read error. CDR3: CVSSPQPGNHGNTIYF. CDR3 coding DNA: TGTGTCAGCAGCCCCCAGCCGGGGAATCATGGAAACACCATATATTTT. This chain joins TRBV11-2 and TRBJ1-3; no clear D. Germline values: CDR1 SGHAT, CDR2 FQNNGV. The CDR3 length is 16 residues.

This clonotype showed up many times. This sequence joins TRBV25-1 and TRBJ2-2; D may correspond to TRBD1 or TRBD2 (6 bases each). Germline V CDR1 and CDR2: MGHDK, SYGVNS. The ends were cut back, 5 bases at V and 0 bases at J, with 10 bases in the middle. CDR3 length equals 15 residues. This CDR3 reads CASSLGGANTGELFF. The CDR3 DNA reads as TGTGCCAGCAGTTTGGGGGGCGCGAACACCGGGGAGCTGTTTTTT.

There are many counts of this clonotype. The chain combines TRBV7-8 with TRBJ2-1, with 7 nucleotides matching TRBD1. The V segment lost 4 bases and the J segment 8 bases; nucleotides outside the gene matches: 11. This CDR3 has 15 residues. The V gene's germline CDR1 is SGHVS and CDR2 FQNEAQ. The CDR3 coding sequence is TGTGCCAGCAGCTCTCCGGGACAGCCAAGCGATGAGCAGTTCTTC. Residues: CASSSPGQPSDEQFF.

This clonotype was seen repeatedly, ten times or more. V is TRBV7-2 and J is TRBJ1-3; tentative D call: TRBD1 (5 bases). Germline CDR1 is SGHTA and CDR2 is FQGNSA. Between the trimmed V and J ends, which lost 3 bases and 4 bases, there was a span of 10 bases. CDR3 length: 14 residues. The CDR3 spells CASSLRGEGNTIYF. In DNA, the CDR3 is TGTGCCAGCAGCTTGCGAGGGGAGGGAAACACCATATATTTT. The variable domain in full, completed from reference TRBV7-2 and TRBJ1-3, reads GAGVSQSPSNKVTEKGKDVELRCDPISGHTALYWYRQSLGQGLEFLIYFQGNSAPDKSGLPSDRFSAERTGGSVSTLTIQRTQQEDSAVYLCASSLRGEGNTIYFGEGSWLTVV.

This clonotype was recorded many times. The V gene is TRBV18, the J gene TRBJ1-2; possible D gene TRBD1, 5 bases. Germline CDR1 KGHSH, CDR2 LQKENI. V was trimmed by 0 bases and J by 3 bases, leaving 17 bases between them. This CDR3 contains 17 residues. The CDR3 loop is CASSPPRGGVGDYGYTF. CDR3 in DNA: TGTGCCAGCTCACCACCACGGGGGGGTGTCGGTGACTATGGCTACACCTTC.

This chain links TRBV6-2 or TRBV6-3 with TRBJ2-2; the D is unclear. From germline, CDR1 is MNHEY and CDR2 SVGEGT. V was trimmed by 8 bases and J by 5 bases, leaving 18 bases between them. There are 15 residues in the CDR3. CDR3 amino acids: CASRSSARRTGELFF. The DNA for the CDR3 is TGTGCCAGCCGTAGCTCGGCGCGTCGGACCGGGGAGCTGTTTTTT.

This clonotype was seen many times. The rearrangement links TRBV2 to TRBJ2-7; 8 nucleotides line up with TRBD2. With V trimmed by 4 bases and J by 2 bases, 7 bases remained unmatched. The germline V gene has CDR1 SNHLY and CDR2 FYNNEI. This CDR3 region has 15 residues. CDR3 in amino acids: CASSGDGGGTYEQYF. CDR3 sequence (DNA): TGTGCCAGCAGTGGGGACGGGGGGGGCACCTACGAGCAGTACTTC. Combining the CDR3 with reference TRBV2 and TRBJ2-7 gives the whole variable domain EPEVTQTPSHQVTQMGQEVILRCVPISNHLYFYWYRQILGQKVEFLVSFYNNEISEKSEIFDDQFSVERPDGSNFTLKIRSTKLEDSAMYFCASSGDGGGTYEQYFGPGTRLTVT.

This clonotype occurred many times. The V and J genes are TRBV6-2 or TRBV6-3 and TRBJ1-2, with 9 bases aligning to TRBD1. The germline V gene encodes CDR1 MNHEY and CDR2 SVGEGT. V was pared by 2 bases and J by 6 bases, with 10 bases of the junction left unmatched. This CDR3 has 16 residues. The CDR3 nucleotides read TGTGCCAGCAGTTACACCACGACAGGGGGAGGCGATGGCTACACCTTC. This translates into CASSYTTTGGGDGYTF.

This clonotype was detected many times. This chain links TRBV5-1 with TRBJ2-1, with TRBD2 matching over 8 bases. Germline loops: CDR1 SGHRS, CDR2 YFSETQ. J gave up 12 bases and V 7 bases, and 12 bases lay outside the gene matches. The CDR3 is made up of 13 amino acids. CDR3 region: CASEVETGGGQFF. Written as DNA, the CDR3 is TGCGCCAGCGAGGTGGAGACGGGGGGGGGGCAGTTCTTC.

The sample holds many counts of this clonotype. The chain is built from TRBV7-8 and TRBJ1-1, with TRBD1 identical over 7 bases. The CDR3 sequence is 13 residues long. V trimming: 5 bases; J trimming: 5 bases; junction bases outside the gene matches: 5. Germline CDR1 SGHVS, CDR2 FQNEAQ. The CDR3 spells CASSPTGRTEAFF. CDR3 in DNA: TGTGCCAGCAGCCCGACAGGGAGGACTGAAGCTTTCTTT.

This clonotype was seen at least ten times. The rearrangement joins TRBV4-1 to TRBJ2-5, with D hard to call. Germline CDR1 and CDR2: MGHRA and YSYEKL. The CDR3 runs 15 residues. The V end was cut by 4 bases, the J end by 2 bases, with 14 bases between. CDR3 bases: TGCGCCAGCAGCCCCTTACCCGACAAACAAGAGACCCAGTACTTC. Encoded protein: CASSPLPDKQETQYF.

The chain recombines TRBV4-1 with TRBJ1-2, with 9 bases matching TRBD1. Germline CDR1 MGHRA, CDR2 YSYEKL. CDR3 length equals 16 residues. Unmatched junction bases numbered 12, after V lost 4 bases and J lost 6 bases. CDR3 DNA: TGCGCCAGCAGCCCCCAAGGGACAGGGCTTCCGAATGGCTACACCTTC. It codes for CASSPQGTGLPNGYTF.

This clonotype showed up many times. This chain uses TRBV11-2 with TRBJ2-2, with 15 bases aligning to TRBD2. There are 20 residues in the CDR3. Germline-derived CDR1 and CDR2 are SGHAT and FQNNGV. Trimming at V came to 6 bases and at J to 3 bases, leaving 14 bases not matched to a gene. CDR3 coding DNA: TGTGCCAGCAGATTGCCGGCCGGGACTAGCGGGGGGACCTACACCGGGGAGCTGTTTTTT. Translation gives CASRLPAGTSGGTYTGELFF.

Many counts were recorded for this clonotype. CDR3 DNA sequence: TGTGCCAGCGCGGGACAGGGATTCACCACAGATACGCAGTATTTT. It yields the protein CASAGQGFTTDTQYF. V usage is TRBV19 and J usage is TRBJ2-3; TRBD1 agrees at 9 bases. Per germline, CDR1 LNHDA and CDR2 SQIVND (reference sequence). The CDR3 spans 15 residues. V was pared by 9 bases and J by 2 bases, with 9 bases of the junction left unmatched.